The source of this TCR beta chain is a study of blood T cells in healthy people across ages. General study results and limits: No one knew whether donors had CMV, which possibly confounded expanded clonotype changes. It was found that TCR beta diversity correlated strongly with the percentage of naive T cells.

Remarks on this clonotype: Its cognate antigen is unknown.

Alongside a J-beta primer mix, a sample-barcoded 5' primer served in a second PCR lasting about 7 to 11 cycles. A template-switch adaptor containing 12 random nucleotides labeled each cDNA molecule. TCRdb itself ran the 5' RACE reads through MiXCR, one entry per CDR3 protein. The repertoire has about 730,000 distinct CDR3 sequences, approximately 39% of them found once; the top ten carry approximately 22%. V shed 4 bases, J shed 4 bases, and the junction held 13 bases outside the gene matches. Germline CDR1 reads SGHDT; CDR2 reads YYEEEE. This CDR3 is 17 amino acids long. Every participating donor contributed roughly 10 milliliters of peripheral blood through a draw.

This chain joins TRBV5-6 and TRBJ2-7; 11 bases agree with TRBD2. Sample: blood. This TCR was sampled from a woman in her sixties in good health. CDR3 in amino acids: CASSKGLAVGGGYEQYF. As DNA, the CDR3 is TGTGCCAGCAGCAAGGGACTAGCGGTCGGAGGAGGGTACGAGCAGTACTTC.